The next 4 T cell receptor beta chains were all read from a single sample in a study of cytomegalovirus exposure and HLA in healthy donors (dated by TCRdb to about 2017). The method was the immunoSEQ multiplex PCR assay. As stored in TCRdb, this immuneACCESS dataset retains in-frame rearrangements with V and J assigned. A fraction of the clones does not appear; measured against another copy, unresolved V genes explain less than half of the discrepancy, and the remainder lacks a known reason. This sample lists roughly 130,000 clones; almost 90% were detected once. Less than 1.5% of the sample comes from the top ten. Sample: PBMCs. These receptors came from a man aged 25 to 45 in good health and CMV-seronegative.

The chain joins TRBV13 to TRBJ2-1; 9 bases align to TRBD2. The CDR3 extends over 16 amino acids. Germline V CDR1 and CDR2: PRHDT, FYEKMQ (reference sequence). V was pared by 6 bases and J by 6 bases, with 12 bases of the junction left unmatched. Written as DNA, the CDR3 is TGTGCCAGCAGAATCTTATTTCGCGGGAGGGCCAATGAGCAGTTCTTC. Protein sequence: CASRILFRGRANEQFF.

The chain employs TRBV10-3 and TRBJ2-7, with a tentative D call TRBD1 (6 bases). Germline V lookup: CDR1 ENHRY, CDR2 SYGVKD. Trimming shortened V by 4 bases and J by 12 bases, and 13 bases separated the two germline ends. The CDR3 is made up of 11 amino acids. DNA for the CDR3: TGTGCCATCAGTGCCGGACAGTGGGCGTACTTC. Translation: CAISAGQWAYF.

This clone has a handful of counts. The chain combines TRBV6-1 with TRBJ2-3, with 9 bases aligning to TRBD1. V shed 4 bases, J shed 0 bases, and the junction held 5 bases outside the gene matches. This CDR3 spans 16 amino acids. Germline lookup yields CDR1 MNHNS and CDR2 SASEGT. The CDR3 nucleotides read TGTGCCAGCAGTGCCTCCGGGACAGGGAGCACAGATACGCAGTATTTT. Encoded protein: CASSASGTGSTDTQYF.

V usage is TRBV19 and J usage is TRBJ2-7; 7 bases align to TRBD1. V trimming: 5 bases; J trimming: 4 bases; junction bases outside the gene matches: 8. The V gene's germline CDR1 is LNHDA and CDR2 SQIVND (reference sequence). This CDR3 contains 14 residues. CDR3 protein: CASSDAGTAYEQYF. In DNA form, the CDR3 reads TGTGCCAGTAGTGACGCCGGGACAGCTTACGAGCAGTACTTC.